The 7 T cell receptor beta chains presented below share a single source sample, sequenced in a study of early T cells in non-severe SARS-CoV-2 infection. TCRdb used MiXCR to reprocess the 5' RACE reads, holding one entry per CDR3 protein. The table has over 100,000 distinct CDR3 sequences, less than 15% seen once. Sequenced material: whole blood. These receptors came from an adult who was a healthcare worker with PCR-confirmed SARS-CoV-2 infection or an uninfected control (not recorded which).

With respect to this clonotype: The junction differs from germline at one of its ends, possibly a read error. V is TRBV28 and J is TRBJ2-2; 8 nucleotides agree with TRBD2. Germline CDR1 reads MDHEN; CDR2 reads SYDVKM. CDR3 size: 12 residues. CDR3 sequence reads: CASREGAGELFF. The CDR3 DNA follows: TGCGCCTCTCGGGAGGGCGCCGGGGAGCTGTTTTTT.

The table lists this clonotype with many counts. The CDR3 region has the DNA TGTGCCAGCAGCTCCAGCCGGGGCAATGAGCAGTTCTTC. Amino acids: CASSSSRGNEQFF. This chain links TRBV7-3 with TRBJ2-1, with a tentative D call TRBD2 (5 bases). Trimming took 4 bases from V and 6 from J, leaving 10 bases between them. The CDR3 totals 13 residues. The germline V gene encodes CDR1 SGHTA and CDR2 FQGTGA.

The chain carries TRBV5-1 and TRBJ2-5; D is ambiguous. CDR1 and CDR2 from the germline V gene are SGHRS and YFSETQ. Trimming took 4 bases from V and 5 from J, leaving 12 bases between them. The CDR3 totals 13 residues. CDR3: CASSDPPFETQYF. The CDR3, as DNA: TGCGCCAGCAGCGATCCCCCTTTCGAGACCCAGTACTTC. Drawing the rest from reference TRBV5-1 and TRBJ2-5, the complete variable domain is KAGVTQTPRYLIKTRGQQVTLSCSPISGHRSVSWYQQTPGQGLQFLFEYFSETQRNKGNFPGRFSGRQFSNSRSEMNVSTLELGDSALYLCASSDPPFETQYFGPGTRLLVL.

The genes are TRBV28 and TRBJ1-2, with 8 bases lining up with TRBD1. The CDR3 covers 14 residues. Germline V gene sequence: CDR1 MDHEN, CDR2 SYDVKM. Germline trimming cut 5 bases from V and 4 bases from J; bases unmatched to any gene: 6. Here the CDR3 DNA reads TGTGCCAGCAGTCGGACAGGGTGGACCTATGGCTACACCTTC. The encoded protein is CASSRTGWTYGYTF.

This clonotype was detected many times. This chain joins TRBV6-2 or TRBV6-3 and TRBJ2-7; TRBD1 or TRBD2 may be the D gene (5 bases each). V was trimmed by 5 bases and J by 2 bases, leaving 10 bases between them. This CDR3 has 13 amino acids. In germline, CDR1 is MNHEY, CDR2 SVGEGT. The CDR3 sequence is CASSEGEPYEQYF. The DNA for the CDR3 is TGTGCCAGCAGTGAAGGGGAGCCCTACGAGCAGTACTTC.

This clonotype was detected a few times. The chain employs TRBV11-2 and TRBJ2-7; possibly TRBD2 for D (5 bases). V lost 0 bases and J 7 bases, leaving 10 bases between the germline ends. The CDR3 is 13 amino acids. The germline gives CDR1 SGHAT, CDR2 FQNNGV. The chain's CDR3 is CASSLDSDREQYF. DNA for the CDR3: TGTGCCAGCAGCTTAGATAGCGATCGGGAGCAGTACTTC.

In its sample, this clonotype was seen many times. V and J are TRBV11-2 and TRBJ2-5; TRBD2 aligns across 12 bases. V dropped 4 bases and J dropped 4; count of bases not matched to a gene: 7. CDR3 length equals 16 residues. Germline-derived CDR1 and CDR2 are SGHAT and FQNNGV. This CDR3 is CASSSNPGLAGETQYF. Written as DNA, the CDR3 is TGTGCCAGCAGCTCCAATCCGGGACTAGCGGGAGAGACCCAGTACTTC. The variable domain in full, completed from reference TRBV11-2 and TRBJ2-5, reads EAGVAQSPRYKIIEKRQSVAFWCNPISGHATLYWYQQILGQGPKLLIQFQNNGVVDDSQLPKDRFSAERLKGVDSTLKIQPAKLEDSAVYLCASSSNPGLAGETQYFGPGTRLLVL.